The 22 T cell receptor beta chains listed next were all sequenced from one sample in a study of post-analysis software for immune sequencing data. Study-wide results and limits: A handful of TRBV segments appeared more often in patients than in controls, and TRBV5-6, TRBV5-1 and TRBV20-1 were among these.

Carried by the TCR beta cDNA libraries were unique molecular identifiers. TCRdb redid the calling of the PCR reads with MiXCR, one entry per CDR3 protein. Among about 770,000 distinct CDR3 sequences listed, approximately 44% were seen once. These receptors lack a known antigen. Sequencing was done on a sample of blood. These receptors were collected from a girl aged 5-17 years with multiple sclerosis.

This chain joins TRBV12-3 or TRBV12-4 and TRBJ1-2; a possible D gene is TRBD1 (5 bases). The CDR3 extends over 16 amino acids. Trimming removed 4 bases from V and 5 bases from J, with 20 bases in between. The CDR3 coding sequence is TGTGCCAGCAGTTATCTGCTCTCAGGGTATGGGTATGGCTACACCTTC. Protein product: CASSYLLSGYGYGYTF.

The rearrangement uses TRBV21-1 and TRBJ2-4; TRBD1 was called by the table and not checked on the DNA. TRBV21-1 is deemed a pseudogene. CDR3 size: 13 residues. The DNA for the CDR3 is TGTGCCAGCAGCTCCCTATGGGCAGGGGCGCAGTACTTC. Protein: CASSSLWAGAQYF.

This clonotype was seen only a few times. The rearrangement joins TRBV29-1 to TRBJ2-1, with 9 bases identical to TRBD2. V lost 2 bases and J lost 8; bases outside the gene matches: 10. The CDR3 spans 15 residues. Per germline, CDR1 SQVTM and CDR2 ANQGSEA. This chain's CDR3 is CSVELAGGLHYEQFF. CDR3 sequence (DNA): TGCAGCGTTGAACTGGCGGGAGGGCTTCATTATGAGCAGTTCTTC.

This chain links TRBV9 with TRBJ1-2; D is uncertain. The CDR3 covers 12 residues. The V end lost 3 bases, the J end lost 6 bases, and 9 bases lay between the germline ends. From germline, CDR1 is SGDLS and CDR2 YYNGEE. CDR3 DNA sequence: TGTGCCAGCAGCGACCGTAAAGATGGCTACACCTTC. Translation: CASSDRKDGYTF.

This clonotype came up a few times. The rearrangement uses TRBV27 and TRBJ1-5; possibly TRBD1 for D (6 bases). CDR1 MNHEY and CDR2 SMNVEV come from the germline V gene (reference sequence). V was shortened by 4 bases and J by 2 bases, with 15 bases between the two germline ends. The CDR3 contains 16 residues. In DNA, the CDR3 is TGTGCCAGCAGTTCCCAAGGGGGAATAGGCAATCAGCCCCAGCATTTT. Residues: CASSSQGGIGNQPQHF.

A remark on this clonotype: A read error may produce the germline difference seen at one junction end. The V and J genes are TRBV5-1 and TRBJ2-7; TRBD1 aligns across 8 bases. The CDR3 loop spans 14 amino acids. CDR1 is SGHRS, CDR2 YFSETQ, per germline. CDR3 amino acids: CASSLRTGNYGQYF. The CDR3, as DNA: TGCGCCAGCAGCTTACGGACAGGGAACTACGGGCAGTACTTC.

Note on this clonotype: One end of the junction varies from germline; a read error may be responsible. The CDR3 sequence: CASSQVRPPNSSLANVLTF. The DNA for the CDR3 is TGTGCCAGCAGCCAAGTCCGACCCCCCAACAGTTCCCTGGCCAACGTCCTGACTTTT. The J gene is TRBJ2-6, the V gene TRBV3-1; D not certain. CDR3 length: 19 amino acids. Germline loops: CDR1 LGHDT, CDR2 YNNKEL (reference sequence).

CDR3 loop: CATRLGLASGANVLTF. DNA for the CDR3: TGTGCCACGCGTCTGGGTCTCGCCTCTGGGGCCAACGTCCTGACTTTC. The genes are TRBV6-5 and TRBJ2-6, with D unclear. The CDR3 consists of 16 residues. CDR1 is MNHEY, CDR2 SVGAGI, per germline. V gave up 10 bases and J gave up 0 bases, with 16 bases separating them.

The table lists this clonotype with a few counts. CDR3: CSVETGELAKNIQYF. For the CDR3, the DNA is TGCAGCGTTGAAACCGGAGAGTTAGCCAAAAACATTCAGTACTTC. The V gene is TRBV29-1, the J gene TRBJ2-4; D ambiguous. The CDR3 runs to 15 residues. Germline V gives CDR1 SQVTM, CDR2 ANQGSEA. The V end lost 2 bases, the J end lost 0 bases, and 11 bases lay between the germline ends.

V is TRBV30 and J is TRBJ1-1; D is undetermined. Germline values: CDR1 GTSNPN, CDR2 SVGIG (reference sequence). The CDR3 loop spans 11 amino acids. Trimming left V 1 base short and J 4 bases short, with 4 bases between. The chain's CDR3 is CAWSASTEAFF. In nucleotides, the CDR3 is TGTGCCTGGAGTGCGAGCACTGAAGCTTTCTTT.

The chain recombines TRBV19 with TRBJ2-1, with D perhaps TRBD1 or TRBD2 (6 bases each). The germline V gene has CDR1 LNHDA and CDR2 SQIVND (reference sequence). V shed 1 base and J shed 10 bases, with 11 bases lying between them. The CDR3 is 13 residues long. CDR3 sequence (DNA): TGTGCCAGTAGTATAGTTCCGGGGGCGGAGCAGTTCTTC. Translating it yields CASSIVPGAEQFF.

This clonotype was picked up a small number of times. The J gene is TRBJ2-7, the V gene TRBV6-5, with 10 nucleotides matching TRBD1. The V gene end was trimmed by 10 bases and the J gene end by 5 bases; junction bases not matched to a gene: 8. The CDR3 has 13 residues. Germline V lookup: CDR1 MNHEY, CDR2 SVGAGI. The CDR3 loop is CATRDRGVDEQYF. Written as DNA, the CDR3 is TGTGCCACCCGGGACAGGGGTGTGGACGAGCAGTACTTC.

The chain joins TRBV20-1 to TRBJ2-2; 9 bases agree with TRBD2. The V segment lost 2 bases and the J segment 3 bases; nucleotides outside the gene matches: 4. The CDR3 loop spans 15 amino acids. Germline CDR1 DFQATT, CDR2 SNEGSKA (reference sequence). The CDR3: CSARLAGFDTGELFF. CDR3 sequence (DNA): TGCAGTGCTAGACTAGCGGGATTCGACACCGGGGAGCTGTTTTTT.

This clonotype was recorded a few times. The rearrangement joins TRBV20-1 to TRBJ2-1; TRBD2 matches at 11 bases. The CDR3 covers 14 residues. Germline CDR1 DFQATT, CDR2 SNEGSKA (reference sequence). Trimming cost V 4 bases and J 9 bases; bases outside gene matches: 8. This chain's CDR3 is CSATIAGGQGEQFF. As DNA, the CDR3 is TGCAGTGCTACCATAGCGGGAGGGCAGGGTGAGCAGTTCTTC.

Written as DNA, the CDR3 is TGCGCCAGCACCTGGACAGGGGGCACAGATACGCAGTATTTT. It translates to CASTWTGGTDTQYF. This chain uses TRBV5-1 with TRBJ2-3; 9 positions match TRBD1. J gave up 1 base and V 6 bases, and 3 bases lay outside the gene matches. CDR1 SGHRS and CDR2 YFSETQ come from the germline V gene. This CDR3 has 14 residues.

This clonotype was seen only a few times. The rearrangement links TRBV12-3 or TRBV12-4 to TRBJ2-7, with no clear D. The CDR3 is made up of 13 amino acids. Deletions cut 0 bases from V and 5 bases from J, with 8 bases between. CDR3 coding DNA: TGTGCCAGCAGTTTAGCTCGGGTGGACGAGCAGTACTTC. Translated: CASSLARVDEQYF.

This clonotype showed up just a few times. The J gene is TRBJ2-3, the V gene TRBV12-3 or TRBV12-4; a weak D match, TRBD2 (6 bases). This CDR3 is 14 amino acids long. V was clipped by 6 bases and J by 1 base, with 11 bases between them. The CDR3 nucleotides are TGTGCCAGCAGCCCCAAGCGGGGCACAGATACGCAGTATTTT. This gives the protein CASSPKRGTDTQYF.

This clonotype was counted a few times. The rearrangement joins TRBV6-1 to TRBJ1-2, with D hard to call. Germline-derived CDR1 and CDR2 are MNHNS and SASEGT. The V gene lost 5 bases and the J gene lost 8 bases, with 18 bases spanning the gap. There are 14 residues in the CDR3. In nucleotides, the CDR3 is TGTGCCAGCAGTTCCGCTCCGCTGGAGTGGGGCTACACCTTC. Translating it yields CASSSAPLEWGYTF.

The genes are TRBV7-9 and TRBJ2-1; the match to TRBD1 covers 8 bases. The J call may be in error: the DNA end matches TRBJ2-7 better. From germline, CDR1 is SEHNR and CDR2 FQNEAQ (reference sequence). The CDR3 covers 12 residues. The CDR3: CASSRQGFEQYF. The DNA of the CDR3 is TGTGCCAGCAGCCGACAGGGGTTCGAGCAGTACTTC.

The chain is built from TRBV27 and TRBJ2-1; weak D call: TRBD1 (5 bases). V lost 2 bases to trimming and J lost 12 bases, with 20 bases between them. CDR1 is MNHEY and CDR2 is SMNVEV in the germline V gene (reference sequence). This CDR3 has 15 residues. CDR3 region: CASSLTNGPRRGQFF. The CDR3 region has the DNA TGTGCCAGCAGTTTAACCAACGGGCCCCGTAGGGGGCAGTTCTTC.

The sample holds a few counts of this clonotype. The chain is built from TRBV7-8 and TRBJ2-5, with D unclear. The CDR3 length is 15 residues. CDR1 SGHVS and CDR2 FQNEAQ come from the germline V gene. V was clipped by 1 base and J by 4 bases, with 13 bases between them. CDR3 loop: CASSLGTHGLETQYF. Here the CDR3 DNA reads TGTGCCAGCAGCTTAGGGACCCATGGTTTAGAGACCCAGTACTTC.

In its sample, this clonotype was seen a few times. V usage is TRBV5-1 and J usage is TRBJ1-2; TRBD1 is a possible D gene (5 bases). V dropped 0 bases and J dropped 4 bases, with 10 bases sitting between them. CDR1 and CDR2 from the germline V gene are SGHRS and YFSETQ. The CDR3 runs to 14 residues. CDR3 loop: CASSLDQGGYGYTF. The CDR3 coding sequence is TGCGCCAGCAGCTTGGACCAGGGAGGCTATGGCTACACCTTC.